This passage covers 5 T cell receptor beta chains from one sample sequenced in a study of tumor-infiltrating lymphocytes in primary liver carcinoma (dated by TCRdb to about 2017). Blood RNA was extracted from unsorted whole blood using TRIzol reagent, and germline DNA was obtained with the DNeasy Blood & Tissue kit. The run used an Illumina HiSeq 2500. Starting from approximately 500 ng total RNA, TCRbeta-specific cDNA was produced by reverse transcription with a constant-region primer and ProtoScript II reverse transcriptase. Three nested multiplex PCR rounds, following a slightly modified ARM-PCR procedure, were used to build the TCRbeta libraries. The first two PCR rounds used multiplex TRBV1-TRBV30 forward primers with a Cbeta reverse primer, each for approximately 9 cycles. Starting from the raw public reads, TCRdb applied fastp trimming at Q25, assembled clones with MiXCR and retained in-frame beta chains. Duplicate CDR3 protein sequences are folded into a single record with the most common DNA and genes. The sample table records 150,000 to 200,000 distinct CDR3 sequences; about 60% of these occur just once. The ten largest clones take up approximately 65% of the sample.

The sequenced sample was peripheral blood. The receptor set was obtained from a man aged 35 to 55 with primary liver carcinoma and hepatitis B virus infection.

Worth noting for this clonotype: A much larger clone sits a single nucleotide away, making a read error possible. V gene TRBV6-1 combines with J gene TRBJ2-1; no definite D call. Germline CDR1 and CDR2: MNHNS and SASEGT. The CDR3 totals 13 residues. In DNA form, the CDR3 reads TGTGCCACCAGTGAAGGCTCGACCAGTGAGCAGTTCTTC. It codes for CATSEGSTSEQFF.

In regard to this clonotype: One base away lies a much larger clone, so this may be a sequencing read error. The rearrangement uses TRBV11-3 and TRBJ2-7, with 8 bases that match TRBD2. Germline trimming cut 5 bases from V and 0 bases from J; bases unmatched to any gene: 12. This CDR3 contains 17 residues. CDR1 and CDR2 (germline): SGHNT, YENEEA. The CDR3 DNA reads TGTGCCAGCAGCCCCCCACTCACTAGCGGTCCCTCCTACGAGCAGTACTTC. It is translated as CASSPPLTSGPSYEQYF.

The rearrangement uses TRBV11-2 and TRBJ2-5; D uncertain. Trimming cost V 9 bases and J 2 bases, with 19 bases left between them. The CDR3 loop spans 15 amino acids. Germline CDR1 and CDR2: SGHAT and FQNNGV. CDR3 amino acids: CASSRDDKGQETQYF. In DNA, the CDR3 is TGTGCCAGTAGCCGAGACGACAAGGGTCAAGAGACCCAGTACTTC. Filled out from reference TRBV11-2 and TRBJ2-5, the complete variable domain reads EAGVAQSPRYKIIEKRQSVAFWCNPISGHATLYWYQQILGQGPKLLIQFQNNGVVDDSQLPKDRFSAERLKGVDSTLKIQPAKLEDSAVYLCASSRDDKGQETQYFGPGTRLLVL.

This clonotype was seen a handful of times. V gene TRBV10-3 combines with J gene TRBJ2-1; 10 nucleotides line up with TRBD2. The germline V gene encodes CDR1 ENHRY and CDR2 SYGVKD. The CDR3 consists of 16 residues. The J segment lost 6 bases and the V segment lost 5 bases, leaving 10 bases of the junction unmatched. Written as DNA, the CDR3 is TGTGCCATCAGTAAAACCACTAGCGGGAAACGCAATGAGCAGTTCTTC. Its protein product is CAISKTTSGKRNEQFF.

The CDR3 protein is CASSESWTDSTDTQYF. The CDR3 DNA reads as TGCGCCAGCAGTGAGTCTTGGACAGATAGCACAGATACGCAGTATTTT. This chain uses TRBV10-1 with TRBJ2-3; D is possibly TRBD1 (6 bases). The CDR3 runs to 16 residues. V was cut by 0 bases and J by 0 bases, with 10 bases left in between. Germline CDR1 is WNHNN and CDR2 is SYGVQD (reference sequence).